A single sample gave rise to the 7 T cell receptor beta chains below, sequenced in a study of Ad26.COV2.S vaccination and SARS-CoV-2 variants (dated by TCRdb to the early 2020s). The treatment or condition label, read with the paper, signifies: around 19 received Ad26.COV2.S at low or high dose, single or two shots; a few received placebo; per-sample allocation not given. Repertoires of vaccine and placebo recipients were sequenced from samples collected on day 63 after the first injection. Libraries were made using the immunoSEQ multiplex PCR assay. Not all clones reach the TCRdb copy of this immuneACCESS table, which keeps in-frame sequences only. Checked studies attribute under half of the gap to unresolved V genes and leave the rest unexplained. This sample has about 350,000 clones in its table, and around 89% of those were observed once. The ten largest clones take up just under 5% of the sample.

The sequenced sample was peripheral blood, obtained in a trial of Ad26.COV2.S vaccine versus placebo. These receptors were taken from a person between 18 and 59 years old who received the Ad26.COV2.S COVID-19 vaccine or a placebo.

This chain links TRBV6-4 with TRBJ1-2; 9 bases fit TRBD1. Trimming cost V 2 bases and J 6 bases; bases outside gene matches: 7. The germline gives CDR1 MRHNA, CDR2 SNTAGT. CDR3 length equals 15 residues. CDR3 amino acids: CASSDRRQGDNGYTF. CDR3 sequence (DNA): TGTGCCAGCAGTGACCGACGACAGGGGGACAATGGCTACACCTTC.

The V and J genes are TRBV6-6 and TRBJ2-5, with 11 bases fitting TRBD2. This CDR3 has 16 amino acids. V lost 6 bases and J lost 1; bases outside the gene matches: 7. CDR1 and CDR2 (germline): MNHNY, SVGAGI (reference sequence). The CDR3 loop is CASRLAGGLFQETQYF. The CDR3 region has the DNA TGTGCCAGCAGATTAGCGGGAGGGCTATTCCAAGAGACCCAGTACTTC.

This chain links TRBV2 with TRBJ2-3; TRBD2 is a possible D gene (5 bases). The CDR3 runs to 14 residues. With 6 bases removed from V and 2 bases from J, the gap between germline ends came to 12 bases. CDR1 and CDR2 (germline): SNHLY, FYNNEI. The CDR3 DNA reads as TGTGCCAGCAGGAAGGAGCGGAACACAGATACGCAGTATTTT. This sequence encodes CASRKERNTDTQYF.

The V gene is TRBV5-6, the J gene TRBJ2-7; 7 bases align to TRBD1. This CDR3 is 16 amino acids long. V was clipped by 3 bases and J by 3 bases; unmatched bases: 12. Germline CDR1 reads SGHDT; CDR2 reads YYEEEE. The CDR3 reads CASSSLTRTGDYEQYF. The CDR3 DNA sequence: TGTGCCAGCAGCTCACTGACGAGAACAGGGGACTACGAGCAGTACTTC.

The chain recombines TRBV7-9 with TRBJ1-1; 7 bases match TRBD1. V shed 0 bases, J shed 10 bases, and the junction held 11 bases outside the gene matches. The CDR3 length is 15 residues. CDR1 and CDR2 from the germline V gene are SEHNR and FQNEAQ (reference sequence). The CDR3: CASSLAGQPWAGAFF. Here the CDR3 DNA reads TGTGCCAGCAGCTTAGCGGGACAGCCCTGGGCGGGAGCTTTCTTT.

This rearrangement joins TRBV7-8 to TRBJ1-6, with D maybe TRBD1 (6 bases). This CDR3 has 13 amino acids. Germline CDR1 is SGHVS and CDR2 is FQNEAQ. V gave up 3 bases and J gave up 7 bases, with 7 bases separating them. The CDR3 coding sequence is TGTGCCAGCAGCTTTACAGGGAATTCACCCCTCCACTTT. This sequence encodes CASSFTGNSPLHF.

V and J are TRBV28 and TRBJ1-2, with 8 bases matching TRBD1. The CDR3 spans 16 residues. After removal of 3 bases from V and 1 base from J, the junction contained 7 bases not matched to a gene. CDR1 and CDR2 (germline): MDHEN, SYDVKM. CDR3 sequence: CASSFLGTGLNYGYTF. CDR3 bases: TGTGCCAGCAGTTTCCTTGGGACAGGACTTAACTATGGCTACACCTTC.